The clone carrying this TCR beta chain occurred a few times. In the original workflow: Scientists estimated how many nucleated cells there were by amplifying reference gene primers. Repertoires were generated with immunoSEQ multiplex PCR, while TCRdb's copy carries only in-frame clones and drops some. Clone size and V and J calls were adopted from that table, with D and trimming inferred from the DNA. The sample lists about 150,000 clones, about 77% occurring once. The sample is drawn from a study of blood T cell repertoires in COVID-19. Study summary: Spain, Italy and the United States supplied samples that represented acute and convalescent COVID-19. The analysed material was cDNA or gDNA that came from T cells, B-cell-depleted T cells, or PBMCs.

Germline CDR1 reads SGHNT; CDR2 reads YYREEE (reference sequence). The V end was cut by 5 bases, the J end by 9 bases, with 18 bases between. The CDR3 runs 15 residues. V usage is TRBV5-4 and J usage is TRBJ1-6, with a tentative D call TRBD1 (5 bases). What was sequenced was peripheral blood. The receptor comes from a woman at least 80 years old with acute or convalescent COVID-19. CDR3 amino acids: CASSLSGAGGSPLHF. The CDR3 DNA reads TGTGCCAGCAGTCTCTCGGGCGCCGGGGGTTCACCCCTCCACTTT.